These 2 T cell receptor beta chains originate from one sample sequenced in a study of blood T cell repertoires in COVID-19. The assay was immunoSEQ multiplex PCR, and TCRdb's table has in-frame clones only and misses some. The table shows about 50,000 clones, with over 85% occurring only once. Sequenced: peripheral blood. All receptors derive from a human donor in a cohort sampled during active COVID-19.

The chain joins TRBV5-1 to TRBJ2-1; perhaps TRBD1 as D (6 bases). Trimming left V 7 bases short and J 0 bases short, with 17 bases between. The CDR3 totals 16 residues. In germline, CDR1 is SGHRS, CDR2 YFSETQ. DNA of the CDR3: TGCGCCAGCCAGGGACACCACCTAAACTCCTACAATGAGCAGTTCTTC. Its protein product is CASQGHHLNSYNEQFF.

The rearrangement links TRBV4-1 to TRBJ1-2; D gene ambiguous. V gave up 0 bases and J gave up 8 bases, with 13 bases separating them. The CDR3 runs to 14 residues. Germline V gene data show CDR1 as MGHRA and CDR2 as YSYEKL. CDR3: CASSQDRRLGGYTF. The DNA of the CDR3 is TGCGCCAGCAGCCAAGATAGGCGACTCGGAGGCTACACCTTC.